Shown below are 8 T cell receptor beta chains from a single sample sequenced in a study of metastatic and nonmetastatic thyroid tumors. TCRdb re-analyzed the PCR reads through MiXCR. The sample has about 18,000 clones, about 34% seen once. Thyroid surgery was performed in patients who had received no treatment beforehand. The sample was tumor tissue. These receptors all stem from a male donor with papillary thyroid cancer or a benign thyroid nodule (not recorded which). Some clones in this sample may be carry-over from other donors' samples.

As to this clone: At one boundary the junction diverges from the germline segment, which might be a read error. The sample holds other DNA sequences that translate to the same CDR3. The chain links TRBV20-1 to TRBJ1-1, with TRBD1 as a possible D gene (5 bases). CDR3 length equals 13 residues. Germline loops: CDR1 DFQATT, CDR2 SNEGSKA (reference sequence). The CDR3 bases are TGTAGTGCTTCCGGACACGGGGGAACTGAAGCTTTCTTT. It specifies CSASGHGGTEAFF.

This clone was picked up many times. The V gene is TRBV20-1, the J gene TRBJ2-5; tentatively, D is TRBD1 (6 bases). V was cut by 6 bases and J by 5 bases, with 10 bases left in between. The germline gives CDR1 DFQATT, CDR2 SNEGSKA (reference sequence). This CDR3 region has 11 residues. For the CDR3, the DNA is TGCAGTGCGCCGAGGGGGGAGACCCAGTACTTC. It encodes CSAPRGETQYF.

By share, this clone counts as medium-sized (0.01 to 0.1%). The genes are TRBV6-1 and TRBJ1-4; D is perhaps TRBD1 (5 bases). Germline CDR1 reads MNHNS; CDR2 reads SASEGT. The CDR3 consists of 14 residues. The V gene lost 0 bases and the J gene lost 6 bases, with 8 bases spanning the gap. The CDR3, as DNA: TGTGCCAGCAGTGAAGCCTGGGGGGATGAAAAACTGTTTTTT. Amino acids: CASSEAWGDEKLFF.

This clone was seen ten or more times. The same CDR3 is also encoded by other DNA sequences in this sample. In DNA form, the CDR3 reads TGCGCCAGCAGCTTGGGCGTCGGGACACCTGAGGGGGGGCAGTACTTC. As protein: CASSLGVGTPEGGQYF. The chain employs TRBV5-1 and TRBJ2-7; D tentatively fits TRBD1 or TRBD2 (6 bases each). Germline loops: CDR1 SGHRS, CDR2 YFSETQ. CDR3 length: 16 residues. Trimming shortened V by 0 bases and J by 9 bases, and 22 bases separated the two germline ends. The variable domain in full, completed from reference TRBV5-1 and TRBJ2-7, reads KAGVTQTPRYLIKTRGQQVTLSCSPISGHRSVSWYQQTPGQGLQFLFEYFSETQRNKGNFPGRFSGRQFSNSRSEMNVSTLELGDSALYLCASSLGVGTPEGGQYFGPGTRLTVT.

This chain links TRBV5-8 with TRBJ1-5, with D unresolved. Germline V gene sequence: CDR1 SGHTS, CDR2 YDEGEE. The CDR3 has 14 residues. Trimming left V 4 bases short and J 8 bases short, with 16 bases between. The DNA for the CDR3 is TGTGCCAGCAGCCCAAGGACGTTGCGCAAGCCCCAGCATTTT. It codes for CASSPRTLRKPQHF. The full variable domain, its missing parts supplied by reference TRBV5-8 and TRBJ1-5, is EAGVTQSPTHLIKTRGQQATLRCSPISGHTSVYWYQQALGLGLQFLLWYDEGEERNRGNFPPRFSGRQFPNYSSELNVNALELEDSALYLCASSPRTLRKPQHFGDGTRLSIL.

This clone ranks as medium-sized. The rearrangement links TRBV28 to TRBJ1-5; TRBD1 is a possible D gene (5 bases). The CDR3 runs 15 residues. CDR1 and CDR2 (germline): MDHEN, SYDVKM. Trimming removed 3 bases at V and 2 bases at J, with 11 bases between. The CDR3 region is CASSLIGARNQPQHF. CDR3 DNA sequence: TGTGCCAGCAGTTTGATAGGGGCGCGCAATCAGCCCCAGCATTTT.

This clone was detected many times. V usage is TRBV5-1 and J usage is TRBJ1-5, with 8 positions matching TRBD1. The CDR3 is made up of 17 amino acids. CDR1 is SGHRS, CDR2 YFSETQ, per germline. Germline trimming cut 7 bases from V and 3 bases from J; bases unmatched to any gene: 15. The CDR3 here is CASGGACRDRYNQPQHF. CDR3 bases: TGCGCCAGCGGAGGGGCCTGCCGGGACAGGTACAATCAGCCCCAGCATTTT.

This clone has at least ten counts. The chain links TRBV7-2 to TRBJ2-4; TRBD2 matches at 8 bases. Germline V gene data show CDR1 as SGHTA and CDR2 as FQGNSA. After removal of 5 bases from V and 3 bases from J, the junction contained 9 bases not matched to a gene. The CDR3 runs 16 residues. CDR3 loop: CASSQREGWDKNIQYF. The CDR3 DNA follows: TGTGCCAGCAGCCAACGGGAGGGTTGGGACAAAAACATTCAGTACTTC.